Listed below are T cell receptor beta chains from one sample, sequenced in a study of identifying expanded T cells in peripheral blood. Data came from immunoSEQ multiplex PCR; TCRdb stores just in-frame clones and leaves some out. The repertoire has about 130,000 clones, approximately 86% of them found once; the top ten carry more than 7%. Sequences were obtained from blood. All receptors come from a person aged 18 to 75 in good health. CDR3s include the opening cysteine and the closing phenylalanine or tryptophan. D genes are given only for firm matches. Clone size appears in some rows only: once, few, many, or a class for an expanded clone.

TRBV6-1	.	.	TRBJ1-3	CASNPGTLPGNTIYF	TGTGCCAGCAACCCCGGGACTCTACCTGGAAACACCATATATTTT
TRBV11-2	TRBD1	.	TRBJ2-2	CASSQGALSTGELFF	TGTGCCAGCAGCCAGGGGGCGCTTAGCACCGGGGAGCTGTTTTTT
TRBV2	.	.	TRBJ1-5	CASSQGSNQPQHF	TGTGCCAGCAGTCAGGGGTCTAATCAGCCCCAGCATTTT
TRBV7-2	.	once	TRBJ2-7	CASSLQGTESYEQYF	TGTGCCAGCAGCTTACAAGGGACGGAATCCTACGAGCAGTACTTC
TRBV6-5	.	.	TRBJ2-3	CASRTPGGDTQYF	TGTGCCAGCAGGACTCCCGGGGGAGATACGCAGTATTTT
TRBV15	.	.	TRBJ2-3	CATSQRTASTDTQYF	TGTGCCACCAGCCAGCGGACAGCCAGCACAGATACGCAGTATTTT
TRBV6-4	.	.	TRBJ2-3	CASSFGVTDTQYF	TGTGCCAGCAGTTTTGGGGTCACAGATACGCAGTATTTT
TRBV7-9	.	once	TRBJ2-7	CASSLSMGAYEQYF	TGTGCCAGCAGCTTATCCATGGGAGCGTACGAGCAGTACTTC
TRBV7-8	.	.	TRBJ1-2	CASSSDRTDYGYTF	TGTGCCAGCAGCTCCGACAGGACGGACTATGGCTACACCTTC
TRBV11-3	.	.	TRBJ2-7	CASSLGAGSYEQYF	TGTGCCAGCAGCTTAGGGGCCGGGAGCTACGAGCAGTACTTC
TRBV11-3	TRBD1	.	TRBJ2-1	CASSLDLTGEEQFF	TGTGCCAGCAGCTTAGATTTGACAGGGGAGGAGCAGTTCTTC
TRBV5-1	.	.	TRBJ2-3	CASSLLVSTDTQYF	TGCGCCAGCAGCTTGTTAGTAAGCACAGATACGCAGTATTTT
TRBV19	TRBD1	.	TRBJ2-3	CASNTGVADTQYF	TGTGCCAGTAATACAGGGGTCGCAGATACGCAGTATTTT
TRBV13	.	.	TRBJ1-2	CASSRTTGRPNYGYTF	TGTGCCAGCAGCCGGACCACAGGGAGGCCCAACTATGGCTACACCTTC
TRBV19	.	.	TRBJ1-1	CASSIGGGSLFTEAFF	TGTGCCAGTAGTATTGGAGGGGGTTCGTTGTTCACTGAAGCTTTCTTT
TRBV4-1	.	.	TRBJ2-5	CASSQRTKAAGETQYF	TGCGCCAGCAGCCAGCGAACGAAAGCGGCTGGGGAGACCCAGTACTTC
TRBV11-2	TRBD1	.	TRBJ2-5	CASSLPGTGGSGETQYF	TGTGCCAGCAGCTTACCCGGGACAGGGGGCTCTGGGGAGACCCAGTACTTC
TRBV28	.	.	TRBJ2-7	CASSPGRTYEQYF	TGTGCCAGCAGTCCCGGACGGACTTACGAGCAGTACTTC
TRBV5-1	TRBD2	.	TRBJ2-3	CASSPPGGGGTDTQYF	TGCGCCAGCAGTCCCCCGGGGGGGGGCGGCACAGATACGCAGTATTTT
TRBV6-1	TRBD1	few	TRBJ1-5	CASSLGGQPQHF	TGTGCCAGCAGTCTAGGGGGCCAGCCCCAGCATTTT
TRBV19	TRBD2	.	TRBJ2-1	CASSIGTSGSNEQFF	TGTGCCAGTAGTATTGGGACTAGCGGGAGCAATGAGCAGTTCTTC
TRBV11-1	TRBD2	.	TRBJ2-5	CASSLQTSRLETQYF	TGTGCCAGCAGCCTACAGACTAGCAGGCTAGAGACCCAGTACTTC
TRBV27	.	.	TRBJ1-4	CASSLRQNNEKLFF	TGTGCCAGCAGTTTACGGCAGAATAATGAAAAACTGTTTTTT
TRBV27	.	.	TRBJ2-3	CASLGGLRQYF	TGTGCCAGCTTGGGGGGCTTGCGGCAGTATTTT
TRBV9	TRBD2	.	TRBJ2-1	CASSVAPSGGRTFF	TGTGCCAGCAGCGTAGCGCCATCAGGCGGGAGGACGTTCTTC
TRBV28	TRBD1	.	TRBJ1-1	CASSLRQGWNTEAFF	TGTGCCAGCAGTCTACGACAGGGATGGAACACTGAAGCTTTCTTT